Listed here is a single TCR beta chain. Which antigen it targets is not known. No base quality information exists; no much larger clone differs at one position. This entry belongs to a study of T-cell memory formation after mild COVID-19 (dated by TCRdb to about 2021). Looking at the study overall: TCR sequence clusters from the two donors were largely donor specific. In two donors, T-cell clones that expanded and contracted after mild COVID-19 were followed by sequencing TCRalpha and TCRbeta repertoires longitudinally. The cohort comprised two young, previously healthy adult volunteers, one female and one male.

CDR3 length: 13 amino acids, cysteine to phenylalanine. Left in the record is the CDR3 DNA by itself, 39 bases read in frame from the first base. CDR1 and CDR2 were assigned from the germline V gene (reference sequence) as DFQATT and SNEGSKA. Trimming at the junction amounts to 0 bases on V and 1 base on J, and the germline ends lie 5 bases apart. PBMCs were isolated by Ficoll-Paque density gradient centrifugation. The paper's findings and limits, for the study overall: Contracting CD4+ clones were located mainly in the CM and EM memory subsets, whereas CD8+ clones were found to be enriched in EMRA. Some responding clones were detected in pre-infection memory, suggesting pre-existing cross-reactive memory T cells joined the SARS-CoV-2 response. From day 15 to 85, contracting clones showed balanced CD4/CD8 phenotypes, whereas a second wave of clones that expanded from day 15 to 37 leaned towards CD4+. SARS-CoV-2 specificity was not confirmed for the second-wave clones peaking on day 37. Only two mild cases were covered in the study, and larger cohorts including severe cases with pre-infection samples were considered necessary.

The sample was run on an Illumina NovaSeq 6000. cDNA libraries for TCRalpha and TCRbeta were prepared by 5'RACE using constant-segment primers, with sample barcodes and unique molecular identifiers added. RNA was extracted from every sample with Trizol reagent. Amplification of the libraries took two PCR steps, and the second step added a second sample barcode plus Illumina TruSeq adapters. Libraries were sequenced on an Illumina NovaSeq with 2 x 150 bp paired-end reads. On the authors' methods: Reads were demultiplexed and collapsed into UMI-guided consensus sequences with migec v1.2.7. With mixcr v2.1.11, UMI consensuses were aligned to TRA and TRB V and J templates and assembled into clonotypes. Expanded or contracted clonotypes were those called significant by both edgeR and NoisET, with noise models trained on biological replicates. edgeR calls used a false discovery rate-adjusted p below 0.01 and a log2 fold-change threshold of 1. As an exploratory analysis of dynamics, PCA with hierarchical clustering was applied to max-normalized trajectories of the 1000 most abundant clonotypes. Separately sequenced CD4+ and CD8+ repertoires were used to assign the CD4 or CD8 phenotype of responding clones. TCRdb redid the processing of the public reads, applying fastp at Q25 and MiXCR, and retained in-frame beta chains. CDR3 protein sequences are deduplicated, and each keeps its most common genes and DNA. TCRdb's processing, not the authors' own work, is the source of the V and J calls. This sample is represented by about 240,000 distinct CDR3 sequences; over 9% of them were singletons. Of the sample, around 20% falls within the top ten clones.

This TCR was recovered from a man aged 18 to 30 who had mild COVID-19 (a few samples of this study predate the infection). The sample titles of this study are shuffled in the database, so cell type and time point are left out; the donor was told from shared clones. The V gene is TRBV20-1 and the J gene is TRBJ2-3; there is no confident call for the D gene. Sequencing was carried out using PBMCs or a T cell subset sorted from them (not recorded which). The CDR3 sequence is CSARDSRTDTQYF. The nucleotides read TGCAGTGCTAGAGACAGCCGCACAGATACGCAGTATTTT.